The 9 T cell receptor beta chains below come from one sample, sequenced in a study of cytomegalovirus exposure and HLA in healthy donors. The study ran its PCR with 60 Vbeta and 13 Jbeta primers. The protocol was immunoSEQ multiplex PCR, while the TCRdb copy is restricted to in-frame clones and leaves out a portion. Of about 130,000 clones listed, 80% to 90% are singletons. What was sequenced was PBMCs. These TCRs come from a woman in her thirties or forties in good health and CMV-seropositive.

The chain employs TRBV5-1 and TRBJ1-1; D possibly corresponds to TRBD1 (6 bases). This CDR3 is 14 amino acids long. V dropped 3 bases and J dropped 5 bases, with 14 bases sitting between them. From germline, CDR1 is SGHRS and CDR2 YFSETQ. The CDR3 sequence is CASSSAQGFTEAFF. The CDR3 DNA is TGCGCCAGCAGCTCCGCACAGGGATTTACTGAAGCTTTCTTT.

The chain joins TRBV10-3 to TRBJ1-1, with 7 bases identical to TRBD1. The CDR3 is 13 residues long. Germline lookup yields CDR1 ENHRY and CDR2 SYGVKD. With V trimmed by 8 bases and J by 4 bases, 7 bases remained unmatched. The CDR3 is CAIRDRESTEAFF. The CDR3 coding sequence is TGTGCCATCCGAGACAGGGAGAGCACTGAAGCTTTCTTT.

Regarding this clone: Germline is not matched at one junction end, which may reflect a read error. The rearrangement links TRBV7-3 to TRBJ1-2; the match to TRBD1 covers 11 bases. The CDR3 is 14 amino acids. The germline CDR1 and CDR2 sequences are SGHTA and FQGTGA. CDR3 sequence reads: CASSPDGTGGFLAF. The CDR3 DNA reads TGTGCCAGCAGCCCAGATGGGACAGGGGGATTCCTAGCCTTC.

The chain links TRBV5-1 to TRBJ2-5; 8 positions agree with TRBD2. The CDR3 loop spans 15 amino acids. V dropped 4 bases and J dropped 1; count of bases not matched to a gene: 6. Germline CDR1 SGHRS, CDR2 YFSETQ. CDR3 loop: CASSQATSGQETQYF. The CDR3 region has the DNA TGCGCCAGCAGCCAGGCAACTAGCGGCCAAGAGACCCAGTACTTC. The variable domain in full, completed from reference TRBV5-1 and TRBJ2-5, reads KAGVTQTPRYLIKTRGQQVTLSCSPISGHRSVSWYQQTPGQGLQFLFEYFSETQRNKGNFPGRFSGRQFSNSRSEMNVSTLELGDSALYLCASSQATSGQETQYFGPGTRLLVL.

J is TRBJ2-3 and V is TRBV27; 16 positions match TRBD2. After removal of 3 bases from V and 5 bases from J, the junction contained 2 bases not matched to a gene. This CDR3 has 16 residues. CDR1 and CDR2 (germline): MNHEY, SMNVEV (reference sequence). CDR3 DNA: TGTGCCAGCAGTTTGGGACTAGCGGGAGGGGTAGATACGCAGTATTTT. Translating gives CASSLGLAGGVDTQYF.

The CDR3 sequence: CASRLAGVGTDTQYF. CDR3 nucleotides: TGTGCCAGTCGTCTAGCGGGAGTGGGCACAGATACGCAGTATTTT. This sequence joins TRBV19 and TRBJ2-3; 10 positions agree with TRBD2. The germline V gene has CDR1 LNHDA and CDR2 SQIVND (reference sequence). V dropped 8 bases and J dropped 1; count of bases not matched to a gene: 6. The CDR3 totals 15 residues.

CDR3 protein: CSLRTSGSWEQFF. The CDR3 bases are TGCAGCCTCCGGACTAGCGGGAGCTGGGAGCAGTTCTTC. The chain links TRBV29-1 to TRBJ2-1; 13 positions match TRBD2. J was trimmed by 10 bases and V by 8 bases; bases with no gene match: 8. The CDR3 loop spans 13 amino acids. Germline V gene lookup returns CDR1 SQVTM and CDR2 ANQGSEA.

The V gene is TRBV7-2, the J gene TRBJ1-5; D may be TRBD1 (6 bases). CDR3 length equals 16 residues. V was trimmed by 2 bases and J by 2 bases, leaving 13 bases between them. Germline assignment: CDR1 SGHTA and CDR2 FQGNSA. The CDR3 here is CASSLLGSGGNQPQHF. CDR3 coding DNA: TGTGCCAGCAGCTTATTGGGGTCAGGGGGCAATCAGCCCCAGCATTTT.

The chain is built from TRBV6-5 and TRBJ2-3, with 8 bases that match TRBD2. With V trimmed by 5 bases and J by 5 bases, 9 bases remained unmatched. Germline assignment: CDR1 MNHEY and CDR2 SVGAGI. The CDR3 is 15 amino acids. The CDR3 spells CASSLTGGRQDTQYF. As DNA, the CDR3 is TGTGCCAGCAGTCTGACTGGCGGGAGGCAAGATACGCAGTATTTT.